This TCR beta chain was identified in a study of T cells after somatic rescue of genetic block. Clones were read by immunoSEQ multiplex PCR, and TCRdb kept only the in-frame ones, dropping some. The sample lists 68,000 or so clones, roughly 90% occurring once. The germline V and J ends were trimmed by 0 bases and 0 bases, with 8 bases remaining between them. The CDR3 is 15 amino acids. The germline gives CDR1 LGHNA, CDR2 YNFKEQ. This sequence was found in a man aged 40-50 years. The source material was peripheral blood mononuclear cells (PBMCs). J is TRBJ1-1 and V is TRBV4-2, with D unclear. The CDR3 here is CASSQEAGLNTEAFF. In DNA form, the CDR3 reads TGTGCCAGCAGCCAAGAAGCAGGTCTGAACACTGAAGCTTTCTTT.